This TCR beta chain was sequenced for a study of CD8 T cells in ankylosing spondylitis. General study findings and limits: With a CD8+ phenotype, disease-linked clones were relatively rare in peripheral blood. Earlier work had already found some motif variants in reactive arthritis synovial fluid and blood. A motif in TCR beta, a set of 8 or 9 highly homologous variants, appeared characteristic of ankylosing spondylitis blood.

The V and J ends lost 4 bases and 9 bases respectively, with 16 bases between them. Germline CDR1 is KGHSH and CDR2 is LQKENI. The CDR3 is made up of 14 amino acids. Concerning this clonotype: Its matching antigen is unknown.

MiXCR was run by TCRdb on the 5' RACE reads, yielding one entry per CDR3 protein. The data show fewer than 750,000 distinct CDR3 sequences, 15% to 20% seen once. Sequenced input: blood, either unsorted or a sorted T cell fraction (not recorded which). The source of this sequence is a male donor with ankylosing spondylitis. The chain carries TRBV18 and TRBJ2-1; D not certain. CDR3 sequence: CASSHLSRGSEQFF. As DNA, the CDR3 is TGTGCCAGCTCACACCTTTCGAGAGGTAGTGAGCAGTTCTTC.